This T cell receptor beta chain was obtained from a study of T cell changes during pregnancy in multiple sclerosis. TCRdb's table, derived via immunoSEQ multiplex PCR, lists solely in-frame clones and lacks some. The sample gives around 69,000 clones, about 92% of which show up once; about 2.5% is in the top ten. The origin of this receptor is a female donor with multiple sclerosis, enrolled in a pregnancy study. The source was peripheral blood, collected in the first trimester of pregnancy.

In nucleotides, the CDR3 is TGCAGCGTCGCTCAGACAGGGACCTACGAGCAGTACTTC. This encodes CSVAQTGTYEQYF. The J gene is TRBJ2-7, the V gene TRBV29-1; TRBD1 agrees at 7 bases. This CDR3 is built from 13 residues. V shed 6 bases, J shed 2 bases, and the junction held 7 bases outside the gene matches. CDR1 is SQVTM and CDR2 is ANQGSEA in the germline V gene.